This T cell receptor beta chain is drawn from a study of blood T cells in healthy people across ages. Whole-study results and caveats: The CMV status of each donor remained undetermined, and this could have confounded shifts in expanded clonotypes. Considered underestimates were the diversity estimates obtained from one million T cells.

The use of a sample-barcoded 5' primer and a J-beta primer mix characterized a second PCR of roughly 6 to 11 cycles. TCRdb re-analysed the 5' RACE reads in MiXCR, keeping a single row per CDR3 protein. The sample consists of about 1,500,000 distinct CDR3 sequences, approximately 38% of them appearing once. A few counts support this clonotype. What it binds is unknown. Germline V lookup: CDR1 MNHEY, CDR2 SVGAGI. The CDR3 is made up of 15 amino acids. The V and J ends lost 2 bases and 4 bases respectively, with 13 bases between them. The rearrangement joins TRBV6-5 to TRBJ2-3; D gene uncertain. The clonotype comes from a woman between 18 and 29 years old in good health. Sequencing was carried out using blood. The CDR3 sequence is CASSYVPTSSDTQYF. The CDR3 DNA sequence: TGTGCCAGCAGTTACGTGCCGACTTCATCAGATACGCAGTATTTT.